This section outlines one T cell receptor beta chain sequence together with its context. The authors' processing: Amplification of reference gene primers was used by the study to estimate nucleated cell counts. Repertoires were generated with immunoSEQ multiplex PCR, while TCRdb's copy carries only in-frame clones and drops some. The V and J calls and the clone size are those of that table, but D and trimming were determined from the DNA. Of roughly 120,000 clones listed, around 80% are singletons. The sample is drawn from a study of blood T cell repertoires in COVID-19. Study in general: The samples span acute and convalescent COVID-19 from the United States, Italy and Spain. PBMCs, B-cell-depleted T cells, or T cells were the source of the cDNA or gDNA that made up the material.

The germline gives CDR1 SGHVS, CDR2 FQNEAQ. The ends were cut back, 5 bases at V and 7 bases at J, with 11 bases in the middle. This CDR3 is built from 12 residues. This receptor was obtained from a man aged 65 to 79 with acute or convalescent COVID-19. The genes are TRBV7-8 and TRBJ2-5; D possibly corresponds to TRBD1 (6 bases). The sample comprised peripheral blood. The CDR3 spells CASSLGGATQYF. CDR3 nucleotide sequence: TGTGCCAGCAGCCTAGGGGGAGCGACCCAGTACTTC.